These 27 T cell receptor beta chains were sequenced from one sample in a study of blood T cells in healthy people across ages. A J-beta primer mix and a sample-barcoded 5' primer were used in a second PCR of roughly 7 to 12 cycles. TCRdb analysed the 5' RACE reads with MiXCR anew, one entry per CDR3 protein. The sample has around 900,000 distinct CDR3 sequences, 25% to 35% seen once. Sequenced sample: blood. These receptor sequences come from a woman older than 75 in good health.

The V gene is TRBV23-1, the J gene TRBJ1-2; unclear D gene. TRBV23-1 is designated an ORF whose function remains uncertain. V lost 3 bases and J lost 2, with 10 bases in between. This CDR3 region has 14 residues. CDR3 sequence (DNA): TGCGCCAGCAGTCAGCGAGACGGGAACTATGGCTACACCTTC. It specifies CASSQRDGNYGYTF.

This clonotype has ten or more counts. The DNA of the CDR3 is TGTGCCAGCAGTACTATTAAGGTCCGCTACGAGCAGTACTTC. Protein sequence: CASSTIKVRYEQYF. This chain joins TRBV27 and TRBJ2-7; D remains unclear. The germline CDR1 and CDR2 sequences are MNHEY and SMNVEV (reference sequence). Trimming shortened V by 5 bases and J by 3 bases, and 14 bases separated the two germline ends. The CDR3 is made up of 14 amino acids.

V and J are TRBV30 and TRBJ1-5; 7 nucleotides match TRBD1. Germline V lookup: CDR1 GTSNPN, CDR2 SVGIG (reference sequence). V trimming: 0 bases; J trimming: 2 bases; junction bases outside the gene matches: 4. This CDR3 spans 15 amino acids. CDR3 amino acids: CAWSVRDSRNQPQHF. The DNA of the CDR3 is TGTGCCTGGAGTGTACGGGACAGTCGCAATCAGCCCCAGCATTTT.

Ten or more counts support this clonotype. The chain links TRBV7-8 to TRBJ2-1; 10 nucleotides match TRBD2. This CDR3 has 19 amino acids. Losses at the gene ends were 1 base for V and 3 bases for J; bases not matched to a gene: 12. Germline loops: CDR1 SGHVS, CDR2 FQNEAQ. This chain's CDR3 is CASSLVKTSAGGRYNEQFF. The CDR3 nucleotides are TGTGCCAGCAGCTTAGTTAAAACCTCAGCGGGGGGGCGCTACAATGAGCAGTTCTTC.

With respect to this clonotype: This may be a read error, as it is one base from a much larger clone. The CDR3 sequence is CASSQGRRTYNEQFF. The CDR3 coding sequence is TGTGCCAGCAGCCAAGGCCGGCGAACCTACAATGAGCAGTTCTTC. The rearrangement links TRBV3-1 to TRBJ2-1; no definite D call. V shed 1 base and J shed 2 bases, with 9 bases lying between them. The CDR3 contains 15 residues. Germline V gene sequence: CDR1 LGHDT, CDR2 YNNKEL (reference sequence).

In regard to this clonotype: A much larger clone lies a single base off, so this may be a read error. The chain joins TRBV19 to TRBJ2-1; D is perhaps TRBD1 (5 bases). This CDR3 is built from 13 residues. Trimming cost V 4 bases and J 13 bases, with 17 bases left between them. Germline assignment: CDR1 LNHDA and CDR2 SQIVND (reference sequence). In DNA form, the CDR3 reads TGTGCCAGTAGTACCCCAGGGCGAGAGACCCAGTTCTTC. Protein: CASSTPGRETQFF.

This clonotype was picked up many times. One end of the junction is discordant with germline, which a read error may explain. V is TRBV7-2 and J is TRBJ2-1; perhaps D is TRBD1 or TRBD2 (6 bases each). Germline V lookup: CDR1 SGHTA, CDR2 FQGNSA. The length of the CDR3 is 14 residues. CDR3 residues: CASSLVGGGNEQFF. In nucleotides, the CDR3 is TGCGCCAGCAGCTTGGTTGGAGGGGGCAATGAGCAGTTCTTC.

The sample holds a few counts of this clonotype. In nucleotides, the CDR3 is TGTGCCAGCAGCTTAGATCTGTTCCCAAACGCTCAGCCCCAGCATTTT. Translating it yields CASSLDLFPNAQPQHF. The gene calls are TRBV11-2 and TRBJ1-5; no firm D call. V was cut by 0 bases and J by 6 bases, with 15 bases left in between. Germline CDR1 is SGHAT and CDR2 is FQNNGV. There are 16 residues in the CDR3.

The CDR3 here is CASTQRAGPGTEAFF. The CDR3 DNA is TGTGCCAGCACCCAGAGGGCGGGTCCGGGTACTGAAGCTTTCTTT. The gene calls are TRBV6-6 and TRBJ1-1; D gene ambiguous. Deletions cut 7 bases from V and 5 bases from J, with 20 bases between. CDR3 size: 15 residues. The germline gives CDR1 MNHNY, CDR2 SVGAGI (reference sequence).

This clonotype was seen at least ten times. The chain uses TRBV30 and TRBJ2-4; D possibly uses TRBD1 or TRBD2 (6 bases each). V shed 3 bases and J shed 8 bases, with 20 bases lying between them. CDR1 is GTSNPN, CDR2 SVGIG, per germline (reference sequence). The CDR3 consists of 15 residues. CDR3 protein: CAWRHRDSLVDIQYF. As DNA, the CDR3 is TGTGCCTGGAGGCACAGGGACTCCTTGGTAGACATTCAGTACTTC. The full variable domain, in which reference TRBV30 and TRBJ2-4 provide the parts outside the CDR3, is SQTIHQWPATLVQPVGSPLSLECTVEGTSNPNLYWYRQAAGRGLQLLFYSVGIGQISSEVPQNLSASRPQDRQFILSSKKLLLSDSGFYLCAWRHRDSLVDIQYFGAGTRLSVL.

Ten or more counts support this clonotype. The chain employs TRBV6-5 and TRBJ2-3; TRBD2 matches 15 bases. The CDR3 totals 15 residues. Germline CDR1 MNHEY, CDR2 SVGAGI. The V segment lost 6 bases and the J segment 5 bases; nucleotides outside the gene matches: 3. The CDR3 coding sequence is TGTGCCAGCAGGCGGGGACTAGCGGGGGGAGATACGCAGTATTTT. Translation: CASRRGLAGGDTQYF.

The V gene is TRBV18, the J gene TRBJ2-2; D unclear. The germline V gene has CDR1 KGHSH and CDR2 LQKENI. Trimming took off 3 bases at V and 0 bases at J, with 11 bases between the two ends. CDR3 length: 16 amino acids. CDR3 coding DNA: TGTGCCAGCTCACCTGCGGTTCCGCCGAACACCGGGGAGCTGTTTTTT. The encoded protein is CASSPAVPPNTGELFF.

The chain couples TRBV20-1 to TRBJ2-2; TRBD2 aligns across 10 bases. CDR1 and CDR2 (germline): DFQATT, SNEGSKA (reference sequence). V gave up 1 base and J gave up 3 bases; unmatched junction bases: 8. CDR3 size: 17 residues. CDR3 nucleotide sequence: TGCAGTGCTAGAGTTCCAGCGGGGGGGCCTCACACCGGGGAGCTGTTTTTT. It translates to CSARVPAGGPHTGELFF.

The table lists this clonotype with many counts. This chain joins TRBV20-1 and TRBJ2-7; weak D call: TRBD2 (7 bases). CDR1 DFQATT and CDR2 SNEGSKA come from the germline V gene (reference sequence). The CDR3 is made up of 12 amino acids. Deletions cut 7 bases from V and 2 bases from J, with 12 bases between. CDR3 nucleotides: TGCAGTGTCGGGGGGCAACCCTACGAGCAGTACTTC. Amino acids: CSVGGQPYEQYF.

Concerning this clonotype: A much larger clonotype is one base distant, so this may be a read error. This rearrangement joins TRBV27 to TRBJ2-7, with D possibly called TRBD1 or TRBD2 (7 bases each). CDR3 size: 15 residues. Germline loops: CDR1 MNHEY, CDR2 SMNVEV (reference sequence). V lost 2 bases and J lost 3, with 14 bases in between. The CDR3 DNA is TGTGCCAGCAGTTTACGGGCAGGGGGGGGCTACGAGCAGTACTTC. Translation gives CASSLRAGGGYEQYF.

At least ten counts were recorded for this clonotype. The rearrangement joins TRBV7-2 to TRBJ1-2, with 7 bases lining up with TRBD1. This CDR3 has 13 residues. The trim removed 1 base at V and 8 bases at J, leaving 4 bases unmatched. Germline values: CDR1 SGHTA, CDR2 FQGNSA. This CDR3 reads CASSLEGALGYTF. The CDR3 DNA is TGTGCCAGCAGCTTAGAGGGGGCCTTAGGCTACACCTTC.

This clonotype was found a few times. V and J are TRBV3-1 and TRBJ2-7, with 10 bases lining up with TRBD1. In germline, CDR1 is LGHDT, CDR2 YNNKEL (reference sequence). V lost 4 bases and J lost 1; bases outside the gene matches: 7. This CDR3 is 16 amino acids long. The CDR3 DNA reads TGTGCCAGCAGCCGACGGACAGGGGGGAGGTCCTACGAGCAGTACTTC. Its translation is CASSRRTGGRSYEQYF.

The V call is TRBV20-1, the J call TRBJ2-7; TRBD2 might be the D (6 bases). Per the germline V gene, CDR1 is DFQATT and CDR2 is SNEGSKA (reference sequence). The V and J ends lost 5 bases and 0 bases respectively, with 14 bases between them. The CDR3 length is 14 residues. The CDR3 protein is CSAATSGRSYEQYF. The CDR3 bases are TGCAGTGCTGCTACGAGCGGGCGCTCCTACGAGCAGTACTTC.

The chain employs TRBV20-1 and TRBJ2-5; 7 bases line up with TRBD1. The DNA matches TRBJ2-7 better at its end, which makes the J call doubtful. Germline V gene lookup returns CDR1 DFQATT and CDR2 SNEGSKA (reference sequence). The CDR3 extends over 12 amino acids. CDR3: CSANDRVAEQYF. The CDR3 DNA follows: TGCAGTGCTAACGACAGGGTTGCCGAGCAGTACTTC.

This clonotype was counted only a few times. This chain links TRBV20-1 with TRBJ1-1, with TRBD1 as a possible D gene (6 bases). Trimming cost V 4 bases and J 0 bases, with 12 bases left between them. Germline loops: CDR1 DFQATT, CDR2 SNEGSKA (reference sequence). The CDR3 loop spans 14 amino acids. The CDR3 loop reads CSAKEDSMNTEAFF. The DNA of the CDR3 is TGCAGTGCTAAGGAGGACAGCATGAACACTGAAGCTTTCTTT.

This clonotype appeared a few times. An end of the junction differs from the germline gene, which may be a read error. This rearrangement joins TRBV28 to TRBJ2-3, with 12 positions matching TRBD2. This CDR3 spans 17 amino acids. Germline lookup yields CDR1 MDHEN and CDR2 SYDVKM. CDR3: CASSLWGLAGSTDTRYF. The CDR3 DNA follows: TGTGCCAGCAGTTTATGGGGACTAGCGGGCAGCACAGATACGCGGTATTTT. Together with reference TRBV28 and TRBJ2-3, the CDR3 gives the full variable domain: DVKVTQSSRYLVKRTGEKVFLECVQDMDHENMFWYRQDPGLGLRLIYFSYDVKMKEKGDIPEGYSVSREKKERFSLILESASTNQTSMYLCASSLWGLAGSTDTRYFGPGTRLTVL.

This clonotype was seen many times. The chain employs TRBV6-5 and TRBJ2-5, with 12 bases aligning to TRBD1. Losses at the gene ends were 0 bases for V and 4 bases for J; bases not matched to a gene: 0. Germline V CDR1 and CDR2: MNHEY, SVGAGI. CDR3 length: 15 residues. The DNA of the CDR3 is TGTGCCAGCAGTTACTCGGGACAGGGGGCAGAGACCCAGTACTTC. It translates to CASSYSGQGAETQYF.

This clonotype was counted at least ten times. This chain links TRBV6-2 or TRBV6-3 with TRBJ1-5; D might be TRBD1 (5 bases). The CDR3 totals 14 residues. V gave up 4 bases and J gave up 1 base, with 8 bases separating them. CDR1 and CDR2 (germline): MNHEY, SVGEGT. The DNA for the CDR3 is TGTGCCAGCAGTTCCAACAGGAGCAATCAGCCCCAGCATTTT. Translation: CASSSNRSNQPQHF.

V and J are TRBV7-2 and TRBJ2-7; TRBD2 might be the D (6 bases). V was pared by 0 bases and J by 2 bases, with 11 bases between. The CDR3 consists of 15 residues. The germline V gene has CDR1 SGHTA and CDR2 FQGNSA. CDR3 amino acids: CASSLAGGGTYEQYF. The CDR3 DNA follows: TGTGCCAGCAGCTTAGCAGGTGGGGGGACCTACGAGCAGTACTTC.

The rearrangement uses TRBV6-1 and TRBJ1-3; possible D gene TRBD1, 5 bases. The CDR3 contains 16 residues. Germline CDR1 MNHNS, CDR2 SASEGT. With 2 bases removed from V and 4 bases from J, the gap between germline ends came to 15 bases. Here the CDR3 reads CASSERGRGSGNTIYF. In DNA, the CDR3 is TGTGCCAGCAGTGAAAGGGGAAGAGGATCCGGAAACACCATATATTTT.

This clonotype was recorded at least ten times. The chain links TRBV9 to TRBJ1-2; a weak D match, TRBD1 (5 bases). Trimming shortened V by 3 bases and J by 2 bases, and 11 bases separated the two germline ends. Per germline, CDR1 SGDLS and CDR2 YYNGEE. The CDR3 has 14 amino acids. The CDR3 reads CASSGDLSNYGYTF. For the CDR3, the DNA is TGTGCCAGCAGCGGGGACCTTTCCAACTATGGCTACACCTTC.

This clonotype was observed once. This chain connects TRBV20-1 to TRBJ2-7; 8 bases match TRBD2. Losses at the gene ends were 3 bases for V and 4 bases for J; bases not matched to a gene: 5. The CDR3 contains 13 residues. CDR1 and CDR2 from the germline V gene are DFQATT and SNEGSKA (reference sequence). In nucleotides, the CDR3 is TGCAGTGCTAGGGTTAGCGGGACTTACGAGCAGTACTTC. Its translation: CSARVSGTYEQYF.